These T cell receptor beta chains were read from a single sample in a study of identical twins. TCRdb itself ran the 5' RACE reads through MiXCR, one entry per CDR3 protein. The table has some 1,600,000 distinct CDR3 sequences, under 35% seen once. Sequencing input: cord blood. These receptors all come from a newborn girl in good health. The CDR3 runs from the conserved cysteine through the conserved F or W. Each record gives: J gene, clone size, V gene, D gene, CDR3 protein, CDR3 DNA. A D gene is named only where the DNA matches it firmly. For some rows the clone size is stated as once, few or many, or as a class when expanded; others skip it.

J gene: TRBJ2-7
clone size: .
V gene: TRBV6-1
D gene: TRBD2
CDR3 protein: CASWTKTSGREPGYEQYF
CDR3 DNA: TGTGCCAGCTGGACTAAGACTAGCGGGAGAGAACCTGGTTACGAGCAGTACTTC

J gene: TRBJ1-1
clone size: many
V gene: TRBV18
D gene: TRBD1
CDR3 protein: CASSPRTGRNTEAFF
CDR3 DNA: TGTGCCAGCAGTCCCAGGACAGGGCGGAACACTGAAGCTTTCTTT

J gene: TRBJ1-2
clone size: .
V gene: TRBV20-1
D gene: TRBD1
CDR3 protein: CSASRGFGYTF
CDR3 DNA: TGCAGTGCTAGCAGGGGGTTCGGCTACACCTTC

J gene: TRBJ2-2
clone size: few
V gene: TRBV10-3
D gene: TRBD1
CDR3 protein: CAISESGQANTGELFF
CDR3 DNA: TGTGCCATCAGTGAGTCGGGACAGGCGAACACCGGGGAGCTGTTTTTT

J gene: TRBJ2-3
clone size: few
V gene: TRBV20-1
D gene: TRBD2
CDR3 protein: CSASQLAGGSDTQYF
CDR3 DNA: TGCAGTGCTAGTCAACTAGCGGGAGGGTCAGATACGCAGTATTTT

J gene: TRBJ1-2
clone size: many
V gene: TRBV4-2
D gene: TRBD1
CDR3 protein: CASSPSQGANYGYTF
CDR3 DNA: TGTGCCAGCAGCCCAAGCCAGGGGGCTAACTATGGCTACACCTTC

J gene: TRBJ2-7
clone size: .
V gene: TRBV29-1
D gene: TRBD1
CDR3 protein: CSVDYRDRGSEQYF
CDR3 DNA: TGCAGCGTTGATTACCGGGACAGGGGAAGTGAGCAGTACTTC

J gene: TRBJ1-1
clone size: .
V gene: TRBV5-1
D gene: TRBD1
CDR3 protein: CASSLEGGWGTEAFF
CDR3 DNA: TGCGCCAGCAGCTTGGAAGGGGGCTGGGGCACTGAAGCTTTCTTT

J gene: TRBJ2-1
clone size: many
V gene: TRBV6-5
D gene: TRBD2
CDR3 protein: CASSPGLASDEQFF
CDR3 DNA: TGTGCCAGCAGCCCCGGACTAGCTAGCGATGAGCAGTTCTTC

J gene: TRBJ1-1
clone size: few
V gene: TRBV7-9
D gene: TRBD1
CDR3 protein: CASSPLSSQGAQLWNTEAFF
CDR3 DNA: TGTGCCAGCAGCCCGCTATCCTCACAGGGGGCGCAATTGTGGAACACTGAAGCTTTCTTT

J gene: TRBJ2-7
clone size: .
V gene: TRBV15
D gene: .
CDR3 protein: CATLHRESHEQYF
CDR3 DNA: TGTGCCACCTTACACAGGGAGTCCCACGAGCAGTACTTC

J gene: TRBJ2-7
clone size: once
V gene: TRBV2
D gene: TRBD2
CDR3 protein: CASQKTSGIHEQYF
CDR3 DNA: TGTGCCAGCCAGAAAACTAGCGGGATCCACGAGCAGTACTTC

J gene: TRBJ2-7
clone size: .
V gene: TRBV27
D gene: TRBD2
CDR3 protein: CASSPSGTSGRVYEQYF
CDR3 DNA: TGTGCCAGCAGTCCCAGCGGAACTAGCGGGAGAGTCTACGAGCAGTACTTC

J gene: TRBJ2-7
clone size: .
V gene: TRBV6-4
D gene: .
CDR3 protein: CASSERGDGSYEQYF
CDR3 DNA: TGTGCCAGCAGTGAGAGAGGAGACGGGTCCTACGAGCAGTACTTC

J gene: TRBJ1-4
clone size: .
V gene: TRBV5-1
D gene: TRBD1
CDR3 protein: CASTGTGRDEKLFF
CDR3 DNA: TGCGCCAGCACTGGGACAGGGAGAGATGAAAAACTGTTTTTT

J gene: TRBJ2-3
clone size: few
V gene: TRBV5-1
D gene: TRBD1
CDR3 protein: CASSFYGPQWGQGAVADTQYF
CDR3 DNA: TGCGCCAGCAGCTTTTATGGCCCCCAATGGGGACAGGGGGCAGTCGCAGATACGCAGTATTTT

J gene: TRBJ2-5
clone size: .
V gene: TRBV25-1
D gene: .
CDR3 protein: CASSEGEGGETQYF
CDR3 DNA: TGTGCCAGCAGTGAAGGAGAGGGTGGAGAGACCCAGTACTTC

J gene: TRBJ1-6
clone size: .
V gene: TRBV5-1
D gene: TRBD1
CDR3 protein: CASSQTGGNNSPLHF
CDR3 DNA: TGCGCCAGCAGCCAGACAGGGGGCAATAATTCACCCCTCCACTTT

J gene: TRBJ2-7
clone size: .
V gene: TRBV20-1
D gene: .
CDR3 protein: CSASPDIPYEQYF
CDR3 DNA: TGCAGTGCTAGTCCCGACATACCCTACGAGCAGTACTTC

J gene: TRBJ1-6
clone size: few
V gene: TRBV20-1
D gene: TRBD1
CDR3 protein: CSASPTGAWGNSPLHF
CDR3 DNA: TGCAGTGCTAGCCCTACAGGGGCTTGGGGTAATTCACCCCTCCACTTT

J gene: TRBJ2-2
clone size: .
V gene: TRBV13
D gene: TRBD1
CDR3 protein: CASTDRQRTGTEFHANTGELFF
CDR3 DNA: TGTGCCAGCACCGATAGACAGAGGACCGGGACAGAATTCCACGCGAACACCGGGGAGCTGTTTTTT

J gene: TRBJ1-6
clone size: few
V gene: TRBV20-1
D gene: TRBD1
CDR3 protein: CSVAGQGEPYNSPLHF
CDR3 DNA: TGCAGTGTCGCCGGACAGGGGGAACCCTATAATTCACCCCTCCACTTT

J gene: TRBJ1-2
clone size: .
V gene: TRBV20-1
D gene: .
CDR3 protein: CSAPAGYTF
CDR3 DNA: TGCAGTGCCCCTGCGGGCTACACCTTC

J gene: TRBJ1-2
clone size: .
V gene: TRBV20-1
D gene: TRBD1
CDR3 protein: CSARRTGNGYTF
CDR3 DNA: TGCAGTGCTAGAAGGACAGGGAATGGCTACACCTTC

J gene: TRBJ2-3
clone size: .
V gene: TRBV28
D gene: TRBD1
CDR3 protein: CASSPETGLRADTQYF
CDR3 DNA: TGTGCCAGCAGTCCAGAGACAGGGCTTCGAGCAGATACGCAGTATTTT

J gene: TRBJ1-2
clone size: .
V gene: TRBV5-1
D gene: .
CDR3 protein: CASSLGDAESGYTF
CDR3 DNA: TGCGCCAGCAGCTTGGGGGATGCTGAGAGCGGCTACACCTTC

J gene: TRBJ1-1
clone size: few
V gene: TRBV7-9
D gene: .
CDR3 protein: CASSPPHWGRHTEAFF
CDR3 DNA: TGTGCCAGCAGCCCACCCCACTGGGGCCGTCACACTGAAGCTTTCTTT

J gene: TRBJ2-7
clone size: .
V gene: TRBV13
D gene: TRBD2
CDR3 protein: CASSSWKSGGHEQYF
CDR3 DNA: TGTGCCAGCAGCTCCTGGAAAAGCGGGGGCCACGAGCAGTACTTC

J gene: TRBJ2-5
clone size: .
V gene: TRBV20-1
D gene: TRBD2
CDR3 protein: CSARARTSGRDYEQYF
CDR3 DNA: TGCAGTGCTAGAGCTCGGACTAGCGGGAGGGACTATGAGCAGTACTTC

J gene: TRBJ1-5
clone size: few
V gene: TRBV5-6
D gene: .
CDR3 protein: CASSLTRGQPQHF
CDR3 DNA: TGTGCCAGCAGCTTGACGAGGGGTCAGCCCCAGCATTTT

J gene: TRBJ1-4
clone size: few
V gene: TRBV25-1
D gene: TRBD1
CDR3 protein: CASSAFRDSREKLFF
CDR3 DNA: TGTGCCAGCAGTGCGTTCCGGGACAGTAGGGAAAAACTGTTTTTT

J gene: TRBJ1-1
clone size: .
V gene: TRBV20-1
D gene: .
CDR3 protein: CSARDLAANTEAFF
CDR3 DNA: TGCAGTGCTAGAGATCTGGCGGCGAACACTGAAGCTTTCTTT

J gene: TRBJ2-7
clone size: .
V gene: TRBV6-2/TRBV6-3
D gene: .
CDR3 protein: CASSYSGDSYEQYF
CDR3 DNA: TGTGCCAGCAGTTACTCGGGCGACAGTTACGAGCAGTACTTC

J gene: TRBJ1-2
clone size: .
V gene: TRBV6-1
D gene: .
CDR3 protein: CATNRGGGGGYTF
CDR3 DNA: TGTGCCACCAATCGGGGGGGTGGCGGCGGCTACACCTTC

J gene: TRBJ1-6
clone size: .
V gene: TRBV30
D gene: TRBD1
CDR3 protein: CAWDRVNSPLHF
CDR3 DNA: TGTGCCTGGGACAGGGTTAATTCACCCCTCCACTTT

J gene: TRBJ2-1
clone size: .
V gene: TRBV27
D gene: .
CDR3 protein: CASSSLGVPNEQFF
CDR3 DNA: TGTGCCAGCAGTTCACTGGGGGTACCCAATGAGCAGTTCTTC

J gene: TRBJ2-1
clone size: few
V gene: TRBV3-1
D gene: TRBD2
CDR3 protein: CASSQVAGLATYNEQFF
CDR3 DNA: TGTGCCAGCAGCCAAGTAGCGGGACTGGCTACTTACAATGAGCAGTTCTTC

J gene: TRBJ2-1
clone size: .
V gene: TRBV27
D gene: TRBD2
CDR3 protein: CASSPPTSGGKTNEQFF
CDR3 DNA: TGTGCCAGCAGTCCACCGACTAGCGGGGGAAAAACCAATGAGCAGTTCTTC

J gene: TRBJ2-7
clone size: .
V gene: TRBV7-2
D gene: .
CDR3 protein: CASSSSVDSYEQYF
CDR3 DNA: TGTGCCAGCAGCTCTTCGGTGGATTCCTACGAGCAGTACTTC

J gene: TRBJ1-5
clone size: .
V gene: TRBV20-1
D gene: .
CDR3 protein: CSAPGGNNQPQHF
CDR3 DNA: TGCAGTGCCCCGGGGGGGAACAATCAGCCCCAGCATTTT